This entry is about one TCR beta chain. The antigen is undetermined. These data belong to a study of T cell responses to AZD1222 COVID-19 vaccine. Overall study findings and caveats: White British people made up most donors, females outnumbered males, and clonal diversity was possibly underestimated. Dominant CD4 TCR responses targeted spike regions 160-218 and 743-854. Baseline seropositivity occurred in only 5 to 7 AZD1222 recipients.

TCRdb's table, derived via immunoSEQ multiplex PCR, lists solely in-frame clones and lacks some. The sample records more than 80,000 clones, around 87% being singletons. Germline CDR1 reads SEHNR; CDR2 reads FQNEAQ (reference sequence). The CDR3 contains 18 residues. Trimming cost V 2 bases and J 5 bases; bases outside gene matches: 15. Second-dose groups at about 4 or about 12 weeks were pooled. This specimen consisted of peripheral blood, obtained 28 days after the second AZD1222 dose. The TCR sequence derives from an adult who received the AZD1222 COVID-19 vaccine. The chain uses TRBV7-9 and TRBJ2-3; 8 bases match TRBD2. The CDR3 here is CASSLITGGAHGVDTQYF. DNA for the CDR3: TGTGCCAGCAGCTTAATAACGGGAGGGGCTCATGGGGTAGATACGCAGTATTTT.